This T cell receptor beta chain appears in the sequencing data of a study of blood T cell repertoires in COVID-19. Study-level information: Samples of COVID-19 (acute and convalescent) were obtained from the United States, Italy and Spain.

Trimming took 3 bases from V and 5 from J, leaving 17 bases between them. Germline V CDR1 and CDR2: SGHKS, YYEKEE (reference sequence). The CDR3 contains 16 residues. Clones were read by immunoSEQ multiplex PCR, and TCRdb kept only the in-frame ones, dropping some. This table has about 35,000 clones, around 87% appearing once. This clone was counted once. Sequences were obtained from peripheral blood. The TCR originated in an older man with active COVID-19. This sequence joins TRBV5-5 and TRBJ1-4; D perhaps matches TRBD1 (5 bases). The CDR3 coding sequence is TGTGCCAGCAGCTCCGGAGATGGGGGGGTAAATGAAAAACTGTTTTTT. Protein product: CASSSGDGGVNEKLFF.